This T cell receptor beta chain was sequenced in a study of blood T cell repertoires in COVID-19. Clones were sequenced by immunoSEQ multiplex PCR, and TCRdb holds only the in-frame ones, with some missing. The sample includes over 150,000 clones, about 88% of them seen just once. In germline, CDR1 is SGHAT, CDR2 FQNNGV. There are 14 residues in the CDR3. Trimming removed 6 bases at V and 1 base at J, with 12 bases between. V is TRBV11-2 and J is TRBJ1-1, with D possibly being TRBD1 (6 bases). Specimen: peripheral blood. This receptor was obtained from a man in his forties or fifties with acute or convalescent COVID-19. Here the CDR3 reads CASSSLTGNTEAFF. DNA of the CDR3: TGTGCCAGCAGTTCTTTGACAGGGAACACTGAAGCTTTCTTT. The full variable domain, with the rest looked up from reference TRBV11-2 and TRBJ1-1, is EAGVAQSPRYKIIEKRQSVAFWCNPISGHATLYWYQQILGQGPKLLIQFQNNGVVDDSQLPKDRFSAERLKGVDSTLKIQPAKLEDSAVYLCASSSLTGNTEAFFGQGTRLTVV.